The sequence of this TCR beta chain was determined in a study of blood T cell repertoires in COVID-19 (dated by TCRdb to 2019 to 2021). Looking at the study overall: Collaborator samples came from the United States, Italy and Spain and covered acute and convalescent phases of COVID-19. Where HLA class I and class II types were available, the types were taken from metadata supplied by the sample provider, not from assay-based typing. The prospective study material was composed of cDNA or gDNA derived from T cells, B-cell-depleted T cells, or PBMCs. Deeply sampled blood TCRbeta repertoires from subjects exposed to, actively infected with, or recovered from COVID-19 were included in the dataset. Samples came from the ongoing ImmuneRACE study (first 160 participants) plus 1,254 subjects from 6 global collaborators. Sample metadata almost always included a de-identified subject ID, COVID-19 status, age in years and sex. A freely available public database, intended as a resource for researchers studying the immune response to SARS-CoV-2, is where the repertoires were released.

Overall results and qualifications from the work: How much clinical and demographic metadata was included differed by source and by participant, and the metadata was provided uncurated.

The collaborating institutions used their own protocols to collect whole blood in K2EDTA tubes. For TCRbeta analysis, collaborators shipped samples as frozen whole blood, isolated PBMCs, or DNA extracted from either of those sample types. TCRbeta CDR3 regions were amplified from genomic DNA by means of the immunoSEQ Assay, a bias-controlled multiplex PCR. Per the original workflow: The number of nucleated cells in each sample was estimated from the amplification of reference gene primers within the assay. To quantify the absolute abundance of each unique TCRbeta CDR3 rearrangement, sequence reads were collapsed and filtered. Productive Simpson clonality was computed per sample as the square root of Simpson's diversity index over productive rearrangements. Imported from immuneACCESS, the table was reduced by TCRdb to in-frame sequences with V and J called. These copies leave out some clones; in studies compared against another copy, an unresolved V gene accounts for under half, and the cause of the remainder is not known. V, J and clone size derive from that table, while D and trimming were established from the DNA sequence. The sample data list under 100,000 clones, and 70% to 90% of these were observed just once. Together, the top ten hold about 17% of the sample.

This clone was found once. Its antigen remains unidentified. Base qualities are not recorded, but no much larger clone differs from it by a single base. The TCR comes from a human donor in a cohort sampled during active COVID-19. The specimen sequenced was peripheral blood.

The CDR3 amino acid sequence is: CASSYSGGSSPLHF. The DNA reads as follows: TGTGCCAGCAGTTACTCGGGAGGCAGTTCACCCCTCCACTTT. This chain joins TRBV6-5 to TRBJ1-6, with the D gene uncertain. V is pared back by 0 bases and J by 9 bases, with 9 bases lying between the germline termini. Counted from cysteine to phenylalanine, this CDR3 has 14 amino acids. Only CDR3 DNA is held: 42 bases, read in frame from base 1. Taken from the germline V gene, the CDR1 and CDR2 loops are MNHEY and SVGAGI.